Sequencing of this T cell receptor beta chain was carried out in a study of cytomegalovirus exposure and HLA in healthy donors. The CDR3 runs 15 residues. Trimming left V 4 bases short and J 0 bases short, with 10 bases between. Germline CDR1 SGHAT, CDR2 FQNNGV. The PCR ran on 60 Vbeta and 13 Jbeta primers. Clones were read by immunoSEQ multiplex PCR, and TCRdb kept only the in-frame ones, dropping some. The data show under 130,000 clones, roughly 13% seen once. The chain links TRBV11-2 to TRBJ2-1; D possibly corresponds to TRBD1 (6 bases). The sequencing input was PBMCs. The receptor's source is a man aged 35-49 years in good health and CMV-seropositive. CDR3 residues: CASSSRGGSYNEQFF. In DNA, the CDR3 is TGTGCCAGCAGCTCCCGAGGGGGCTCCTACAATGAGCAGTTCTTC.